Shown below are 29 T cell receptor beta chains from a single sample sequenced in a study of cytomegalovirus exposure and HLA in healthy donors. Primers for the PCR totalled 60 Vbeta and 13 Jbeta. Assay used: immunoSEQ multiplex PCR; TCRdb lists only in-frame clones, some missing. The sample consists of some 140,000 clones, about 78% of them appearing once. Sequencing used PBMCs. The origin of the receptors is a man aged 50 to 59 in good health and CMV-seronegative.

This clone was seen a handful of times. The V and J genes are TRBV2 and TRBJ1-2; D may be TRBD1 (5 bases). Trimming pared 11 bases from V and 1 base from J, leaving 14 bases between. The CDR3 has 13 amino acids. Looked up from germline, CDR1 is SNHLY and CDR2 is FYNNEI. Here the CDR3 DNA reads TGTGCCGGCATGACAGACCTTAACTATGGCTACACCTTC. Translating gives CAGMTDLNYGYTF.

V and J are TRBV29-1 and TRBJ2-1; D is possibly TRBD2 (6 bases). Trimming took off 1 base at V and 5 bases at J, with 9 bases between the two ends. CDR3 length equals 13 residues. The germline gives CDR1 SQVTM, CDR2 ANQGSEA. In DNA, the CDR3 is TGCAGCGTTGAAGGGGACTTGAACAATGAGCAGTTCTTC. Encoded protein: CSVEGDLNNEQFF.

The genes are TRBV5-1 and TRBJ2-7, with 8 bases aligning to TRBD2. Trimming cost V 5 bases and J 3 bases; bases outside gene matches: 13. This CDR3 contains 16 residues. The germline gives CDR1 SGHRS, CDR2 YFSETQ. The DNA of the CDR3 is TGCGCCAGCAGTTCCCTGGGACGGGAGGGGTTCTACGAGCAGTACTTC. This encodes CASSSLGREGFYEQYF.

The CDR3 reads CASREQGDTEAFF. The CDR3 coding sequence is TGTGCCAGTAGGGAACAGGGAGACACTGAAGCTTTCTTT. The chain carries TRBV19 and TRBJ1-1; perhaps TRBD1 as D (6 bases). The CDR3 has 13 residues. From germline, CDR1 is LNHDA and CDR2 SQIVND (reference sequence). Trimming removed 6 bases at V and 3 bases at J, with 11 bases between.

This chain links TRBV18 with TRBJ1-5; D remains unclear. Per germline, CDR1 KGHSH and CDR2 LQKENI. V lost 3 bases and J lost 1, with 7 bases in between. The CDR3 consists of 14 residues. CDR3 in amino acids: CASSPAGSNQPQHF. CDR3 DNA: TGTGCCAGCTCACCCGCGGGGAGCAATCAGCCCCAGCATTTT.

The J gene is TRBJ1-2, the V gene TRBV5-4; no reliable D call. CDR1 SGHNT and CDR2 YYREEE come from the germline V gene (reference sequence). This CDR3 comprises 15 residues. V was pared by 0 bases and J by 1 base, with 10 bases between. CDR3: CASSLGQDINYGYTF. For the CDR3, the DNA is TGTGCCAGCAGCTTGGGGCAGGATATTAACTATGGCTACACCTTC.

V is TRBV19 and J is TRBJ2-1, with D tentatively TRBD2 (6 bases). The V gene lost 1 base and the J gene lost 8 bases, with 9 bases spanning the gap. This CDR3 spans 13 amino acids. Germline values: CDR1 LNHDA, CDR2 SQIVND (reference sequence). The CDR3 region has the DNA TGTGCCAGTAGTATAGCGGGGGTCTATGAGCAGTTCTTC. Translation gives CASSIAGVYEQFF.

This clone was recorded once. The chain combines TRBV6-5 with TRBJ2-7; TRBD1 matches 10 bases. Germline V gene lookup returns CDR1 MNHEY and CDR2 SVGAGI. V shed 6 bases, J shed 7 bases, and the junction held 6 bases outside the gene matches. The CDR3 has 13 residues. The CDR3 spells CASRRTGGREQYF. Here the CDR3 DNA reads TGTGCCAGCAGGAGGACAGGGGGGAGAGAGCAGTACTTC.

The J gene is TRBJ1-5, the V gene TRBV6-1, with 9 bases lining up with TRBD1. This CDR3 region has 15 residues. With V trimmed by 6 bases and J by 9 bases, 12 bases remained unmatched. Germline CDR1 and CDR2: MNHNS and SASEGT. As DNA, the CDR3 is TGTGCCAGCAGCCCGGGACAGGGCGTTCTGGGGCCCCAGCATTTT. This translates into CASSPGQGVLGPQHF.

V usage is TRBV30 and J usage is TRBJ1-6, with a possible D match to TRBD1 (6 bases). The CDR3 loop spans 11 amino acids. The germline V gene has CDR1 GTSNPN and CDR2 SVGIG (reference sequence). The ends were cut back, 4 bases at V and 17 bases at J, with 15 bases in the middle. CDR3 region: CAWTAGVLFHF. The CDR3 nucleotides are TGTGCCTGGACTGCAGGGGTTCTTTTCCACTTT.

The V call is TRBV10-3, the J call TRBJ2-7, with TRBD2 identical over 7 bases. V lost 1 base, J lost 2 bases, and 5 bases stayed unmatched. This CDR3 is built from 15 residues. Germline CDR1 reads ENHRY; CDR2 reads SYGVKD. CDR3 amino acids: CAISEFSSGTYEQYF. CDR3 in DNA: TGTGCCATCAGTGAGTTCTCTAGCGGAACCTACGAGCAGTACTTC.

This chain connects TRBV9 to TRBJ2-2, with D perhaps TRBD2 (5 bases). Germline-derived CDR1 and CDR2 are SGDLS and YYNGEE. Between the trimmed V and J ends, which lost 3 bases and 3 bases, there was a span of 6 bases. The CDR3 totals 13 residues. CDR3 amino acids: CASSGGDTGELFF. The CDR3 DNA reads TGTGCCAGCAGCGGGGGAGACACCGGGGAGCTGTTTTTT.

As concerns this clone: At one of its ends the junction is not consistent with the germline gene, which may arise from a read error. V is TRBV6-1 and J is TRBJ2-3; D perhaps matches TRBD1 (5 bases). Germline CDR1 reads MNHNS; CDR2 reads SASEGT. CDR3 length equals 11 residues. CDR3 protein: CASSPTDTQYF. CDR3 nucleotide sequence: TGTGCCAGCAGCCCGACAGACACGCAGTATTTT.

The gene calls are TRBV6-5 and TRBJ1-2; no clear D. This CDR3 is built from 12 residues. Trimming removed 4 bases at V and 8 bases at J, with 11 bases between. Germline-derived CDR1 and CDR2 are MNHEY and SVGAGI. The CDR3 loop is CASSSPAGGYTF. CDR3 in DNA: TGTGCCAGCAGTTCCCCCGCGGGCGGCTACACCTTC.

The table lists this clone with a few counts. The V and J genes are TRBV4-3 and TRBJ2-1; weak D call: TRBD2 (5 bases). CDR1 is LGHNA and CDR2 is YSLEER in the germline V gene. CDR3 length: 18 amino acids. The V end was cut by 0 bases, the J end by 3 bases, with 18 bases between. The CDR3 reads CASSQDPTAEAGYNEQFF. The CDR3 DNA sequence: TGCGCCAGCAGCCAAGATCCGACTGCGGAGGCGGGCTACAATGAGCAGTTCTTC.

V usage is TRBV5-1 and J usage is TRBJ1-6, with a weak D call TRBD1 (5 bases). CDR1 is SGHRS and CDR2 is YFSETQ in the germline V gene. V was clipped by 5 bases and J by 7 bases, with 10 bases between them. This CDR3 spans 13 amino acids. The CDR3 DNA reads as TGCGCCAGCAGAGGAGGGGAAAATTCACCCCTCCACTTT. Amino acid sequence: CASRGGENSPLHF.

The chain has TRBV7-6 and TRBJ2-2; possible D gene TRBD2, 5 bases. Germline CDR1 SGHVS, CDR2 FNYEAQ. The CDR3 has 15 amino acids. Trimming removed 2 bases at V and 0 bases at J, with 7 bases between. The CDR3 protein is CASSLKLANTGELFF. For the CDR3, the DNA is TGTGCCAGCAGCTTAAAACTAGCGAACACCGGGGAGCTGTTTTTT.

This sequence joins TRBV23-1 and TRBJ2-5; the match to TRBD1 covers 9 bases. TRBV23-1 is treated as an ORF (open reading frame) with a function not yet certain. J lost 11 bases, V lost 4 bases, and 23 bases had no gene match. CDR3 length equals 18 residues. In nucleotides, the CDR3 is TGCGCCAGCAGTCTCTCATTATTCACAGGGGGCCGCCTCTATGAGCAGTACTTC. Its translation is CASSLSLFTGGRLYEQYF.

The rearrangement uses TRBV10-2 and TRBJ2-5; perhaps TRBD2 as D (5 bases). This CDR3 spans 13 amino acids. CDR1 WSHSY and CDR2 SAAADI come from the germline V gene. V lost 10 bases, J lost 2 bases, and 14 bases lay in between. CDR3 in DNA: TGCGCCACCTCATCTAGAGGGCAAGAGACCCAGTACTTC. Translating it yields CATSSRGQETQYF.

The chain combines TRBV7-9 with TRBJ2-2; D unresolved. CDR1 SEHNR and CDR2 FQNEAQ come from the germline V gene (reference sequence). The V gene lost 5 bases and the J gene lost 5 bases, with 9 bases spanning the gap. The CDR3 is made up of 13 amino acids. The CDR3 nucleotides read TGTGCCAGCAGCCTCCGAGAGACCGGGGAGCTGTTTTTT. It yields the protein CASSLRETGELFF.

The chain uses TRBV18 and TRBJ1-2; D gene ambiguous. CDR1 and CDR2 from the germline V gene are KGHSH and LQKENI. This CDR3 is 13 amino acids long. Trimming pared 2 bases from V and 2 bases from J, leaving 6 bases between. CDR3: CASSPGGNYGYTF. CDR3 bases: TGTGCCAGCTCACCAGGCGGAAACTATGGCTACACCTTC. Filled out from reference TRBV18 and TRBJ1-2, the complete variable domain reads NAGVMQNPRHLVRRRGQEARLRCSPMKGHSHVYWYRQLPEEGLKFMVYLQKENIIDESGMPKERFSAEFPKEGPSILRIQQVVRGDSAAYFCASSPGGNYGYTFGSGTRLTVV.

The gene calls are TRBV7-9 and TRBJ2-2; 15 bases match TRBD2. The V gene end was trimmed by 5 bases and the J gene end by 6 bases; junction bases not matched to a gene: 1. CDR1 and CDR2 from the germline V gene are SEHNR and FQNEAQ (reference sequence). The CDR3 consists of 15 residues. The CDR3 loop is CASSRTSGRAGELFF. CDR3 DNA: TGTGCCAGCAGCCGGACTAGCGGGAGGGCCGGGGAGCTGTTTTTT.

The CDR3 DNA follows: TGTGCCAGCAGGCCTGTAGCGGGAGGGCAAGAGACCCAGTACTTC. Translating gives CASRPVAGGQETQYF. The chain uses TRBV6-1 and TRBJ2-5, with 11 bases matching TRBD2. J was trimmed by 2 bases and V by 6 bases; bases with no gene match: 5. Germline-derived CDR1 and CDR2 are MNHNS and SASEGT. The CDR3 contains 15 residues.

The chain couples TRBV9 to TRBJ1-1, with 12 bases that match TRBD1. Germline-derived CDR1 and CDR2 are SGDLS and YYNGEE. The CDR3 runs to 17 residues. J lost 0 bases, V lost 0 bases, and 3 bases had no gene match. The CDR3 reads CASSVEGTGGLNTEAFF. CDR3 nucleotides: TGTGCCAGCAGCGTAGAAGGGACAGGGGGCCTGAACACTGAAGCTTTCTTT.

The genes are TRBV14 and TRBJ2-3; 13 nucleotides match TRBD2. The CDR3 has 18 residues. V was clipped by 4 bases and J by 2 bases; unmatched bases: 9. Germline V gene data show CDR1 as SGHDN and CDR2 as FVKESK. CDR3 nucleotide sequence: TGTGCCAGCAGCCGCAGAACTAGCGGGAGGGCCCCCACAGATACGCAGTATTTT. Residues: CASSRRTSGRAPTDTQYF.

The chain links TRBV11-2 to TRBJ2-2, with D possibly matching TRBD2 (6 bases). This CDR3 is 13 amino acids long. With 5 bases removed from V and 4 bases from J, the gap between germline ends came to 8 bases. From germline, CDR1 is SGHAT and CDR2 FQNNGV. The CDR3 bases are TGTGCCAGCAGCCCGGGGGTCACCGGGGAGCTGTTTTTT. Translating gives CASSPGVTGELFF.

The chain recombines TRBV28 with TRBJ2-5; possibly TRBD1 for D (5 bases). Trimming left V 7 bases short and J 0 bases short, with 24 bases between. Germline V gene data show CDR1 as MDHEN and CDR2 as SYDVKM. The CDR3 has 18 residues. The CDR3 region has the DNA TGTGCCAGCATCAATTCATGGGGCACCCGAGAGTACCAAGAGACCCAGTACTTC. This translates into CASINSWGTREYQETQYF.

This chain uses TRBV18 with TRBJ1-5; 10 positions agree with TRBD1. CDR3 length equals 16 residues. After removal of 3 bases from V and 3 bases from J, the junction contained 5 bases not matched to a gene. The germline V gene has CDR1 KGHSH and CDR2 LQKENI. The CDR3 bases are TGTGCCAGCTCACCCCCAGGGACAGGGGACAATCAGCCCCAGCATTTT. It yields the protein CASSPPGTGDNQPQHF.

V usage is TRBV10-3 and J usage is TRBJ2-3, with D unclear. The CDR3 has 15 residues. V was trimmed by 1 base and J by 5 bases, leaving 13 bases between them. Germline-derived CDR1 and CDR2 are ENHRY and SYGVKD. DNA for the CDR3: TGTGCCATCAGTGAGTTTGGAGCCCGAGAAGATACGCAGTATTTT. This codes for CAISEFGAREDTQYF.